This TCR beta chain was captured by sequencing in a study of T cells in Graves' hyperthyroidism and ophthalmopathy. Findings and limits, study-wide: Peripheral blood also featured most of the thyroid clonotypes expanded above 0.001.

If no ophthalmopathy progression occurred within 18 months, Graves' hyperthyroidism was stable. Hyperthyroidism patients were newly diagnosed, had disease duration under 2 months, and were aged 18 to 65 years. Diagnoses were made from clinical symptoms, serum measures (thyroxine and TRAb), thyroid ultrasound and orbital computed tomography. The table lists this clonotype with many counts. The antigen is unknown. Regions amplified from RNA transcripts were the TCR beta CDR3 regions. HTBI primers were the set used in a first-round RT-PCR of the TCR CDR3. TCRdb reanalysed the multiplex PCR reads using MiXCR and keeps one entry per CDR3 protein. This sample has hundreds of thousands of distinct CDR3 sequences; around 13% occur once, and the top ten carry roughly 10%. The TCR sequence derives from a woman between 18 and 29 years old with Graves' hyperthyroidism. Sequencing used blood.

The CDR3 DNA reads TGTGCCAGCAGCCTCGGCACTTGGACGGAACCCTACGAGCAGTACTTC. Its protein product is CASSLGTWTEPYEQYF. The rearrangement links TRBV7-9 to TRBJ2-7; D call uncertain. The CDR3 has 16 amino acids. Trimming stripped 5 bases from V and 2 bases from J, with 19 bases between. Germline V gene sequence: CDR1 SEHNR, CDR2 FQNEAQ (reference sequence).